These 24 T cell receptor beta chains came from one sample sequenced in a study of CD8 T cells in Susac syndrome. Reverse transcription of roughly 0.5 to 1 ug RNA was carried out with random hexamers. TCRdb independently ran MiXCR on the immunoSEQ multiplex PCR reads; one entry per CDR3 protein. Of about 180,000 distinct CDR3 sequences listed, roughly 95% are singletons. Sequencing was carried out using CD4+ T cells from PBMCs. The receptors originated from a human donor with Susac syndrome.

The chain couples TRBV20-1 to TRBJ2-2; D gene uncertain. The CDR3 runs to 11 residues. V was shortened by 5 bases and J by 6 bases, with 7 bases between the two germline ends. The V gene's germline CDR1 is DFQATT and CDR2 SNEGSKA (reference sequence). CDR3 in DNA: TGCAGTGCTCGAAGGGCCGGGGAGCTGTTTTTT. This translates into CSARRAGELFF.

V gene TRBV24-1 combines with J gene TRBJ2-1; TRBD2 matches 15 bases. The CDR3 spans 19 residues. The germline V gene has CDR1 KGHDR and CDR2 SFDVKD. The V gene end was trimmed by 3 bases and the J gene end by 0 bases; junction bases not matched to a gene: 5. Written as DNA, the CDR3 is TGTGCCACCAGTGATCCGGGACTAGCGGGGGGAAGCTCCTACAATGAGCAGTTCTTC. Translating it yields CATSDPGLAGGSSYNEQFF.

This sequence joins TRBV12-3 or TRBV12-4 and TRBJ2-7; TRBD1 agrees at 9 bases. The CDR3 is made up of 13 amino acids. The V and J ends lost 6 bases and 3 bases, in that order; junction bases with no gene match: 3. The CDR3 coding sequence is TGTGCCAGCAGGCGGACAGGGGTCTACGAGCAGTACTTC. Translation: CASRRTGVYEQYF.

This clonotype appeared a few times. The gene calls are TRBV19 and TRBJ2-2; D not resolved. The CDR3 loop spans 15 amino acids. V was clipped by 5 bases and J by 1 base, with 11 bases between them. Germline values: CDR1 LNHDA, CDR2 SQIVND (reference sequence). The CDR3 DNA is TGTGCCAGTAGTTCGCCCGGGCAGAACACCGGGGAGCTGTTTTTT. This sequence encodes CASSSPGQNTGELFF.

The chain carries TRBV10-3 and TRBJ2-2, with no clear D. Germline CDR1 ENHRY, CDR2 SYGVKD. V was cut by 7 bases and J by 0 bases, with 6 bases left in between. The CDR3 contains 13 residues. The CDR3 reads CAITRTNTGELFF. CDR3 in DNA: TGTGCCATCACCCGAACGAACACCGGGGAGCTGTTTTTT.

The CDR3 DNA follows: TGTGCCACCAGTGACTCAATGCGGGGGTTGGAAGAGCAGTACTTC. It codes for CATSDSMRGLEEQYF. This chain links TRBV24-1 with TRBJ2-7, with 7 bases that match TRBD2. This CDR3 has 15 residues. CDR1 is KGHDR, CDR2 SFDVKD, per germline. V shed 4 bases and J 7 bases; nucleotides not matched to a gene: 12.

This rearrangement joins TRBV18 to TRBJ2-3; D is unclear. V was shortened by 5 bases and J by 12 bases, with 9 bases between the two germline ends. This CDR3 has 10 residues. Germline CDR1 and CDR2: KGHSH and LQKENI. The CDR3 DNA reads TGTGCCAGCTCATCGCCTGTCCAGTATTTT. Protein sequence: CASSSPVQYF.

This clonotype was seen just once. J is TRBJ1-1 and V is TRBV5-1, with unresolved D. CDR1 is SGHRS and CDR2 is YFSETQ in the germline V gene. The CDR3 runs to 16 residues. V lost 4 bases and J 0 bases, leaving 16 bases between the germline ends. CDR3 in amino acids: CASSPTSGVMNTEAFF. The CDR3 DNA is TGCGCCAGCAGCCCGACCTCGGGCGTCATGAACACTGAAGCTTTCTTT.

The chain employs TRBV24-1 and TRBJ2-3; 10 bases are a match to TRBD1. J was trimmed by 6 bases and V by 5 bases; bases with no gene match: 4. Germline V gene lookup returns CDR1 KGHDR and CDR2 SFDVKD. This CDR3 is built from 14 residues. The chain's CDR3 is CATSVPGQGDTQYF. Written as DNA, the CDR3 is TGTGCCACCAGTGTCCCGGGACAGGGGGATACGCAGTATTTT.

This rearrangement joins TRBV18 to TRBJ2-1; D possibly corresponds to TRBD1 (6 bases). CDR1 and CDR2 from the germline V gene are KGHSH and LQKENI. Trimming cost V 4 bases and J 3 bases, with 7 bases left between them. There are 13 residues in the CDR3. CDR3 sequence reads: CASSQQGYNEQFF. CDR3 DNA: TGTGCCAGCTCACAACAGGGCTACAATGAGCAGTTCTTC. The full variable domain, rest sourced from reference TRBV18 and TRBJ2-1, is NAGVMQNPRHLVRRRGQEARLRCSPMKGHSHVYWYRQLPEEGLKFMVYLQKENIIDESGMPKERFSAEFPKEGPSILRIQQVVRGDSAAYFCASSQQGYNEQFFGPGTRLTVL.

The rearrangement joins TRBV4-3 to TRBJ2-5; D gene ambiguous. V was clipped by 2 bases and J by 2 bases, with 12 bases between them. This CDR3 comprises 15 residues. Germline V CDR1 and CDR2: LGHNA, YSLEER. This CDR3 is CASSQQLSQQETQYF. As DNA, the CDR3 is TGCGCCAGCAGCCAACAACTGAGTCAACAAGAGACCCAGTACTTC.

This sequence joins TRBV18 and TRBJ2-7, with a possible D match to TRBD1 (5 bases). The CDR3 length is 17 residues. Germline lookup yields CDR1 KGHSH and CDR2 LQKENI. The V end lost 1 base, the J end lost 0 bases, and 16 bases lay between the germline ends. The CDR3 here is CASSPQSSGWGSYEQYF. The CDR3 DNA is TGTGCCAGCTCACCACAGTCGTCAGGGTGGGGCTCCTACGAGCAGTACTTC.

The chain employs TRBV27 and TRBJ2-7, with 12 bases fitting TRBD2. CDR3 length: 16 amino acids. With 4 bases clipped from V and 6 bases from J, the junction kept 10 bases outside the gene matches. CDR1 is MNHEY, CDR2 SMNVEV, per germline (reference sequence). Written as DNA, the CDR3 is TGTGCCAGCAGTTCTCTAGCGGGAGGGCCAATCCTCGAGCAGTACTTC. Its translation: CASSSLAGGPILEQYF.

The chain has TRBV20-1 and TRBJ2-2; possible D gene TRBD1, 5 bases. V was pared by 1 base and J by 1 base, with 10 bases between. Germline V CDR1 and CDR2: DFQATT, SNEGSKA (reference sequence). The CDR3 has 15 amino acids. CDR3 sequence reads: CSARGQGLNTGELFF. The CDR3 bases are TGCAGTGCTAGAGGCCAGGGTCTGAACACCGGGGAGCTGTTTTTT.

The chain employs TRBV6-6 and TRBJ1-2, with TRBD1 as a possible D gene (5 bases). CDR3 length equals 14 residues. Trimming removed 0 bases from V and 8 bases from J, with 13 bases in between. Germline V gene sequence: CDR1 MNHNY, CDR2 SVGAGI (reference sequence). Written as DNA, the CDR3 is TGTGCCAGCAGTTACTCGGCGGGGGAGACGGGCTACACCTTC. This gives the protein CASSYSAGETGYTF.

The gene calls are TRBV25-1 and TRBJ1-3, with no clear D. CDR3 length equals 15 residues. Looked up from germline, CDR1 is MGHDK and CDR2 is SYGVNS. Trimming left V 0 bases short and J 2 bases short, with 8 bases between. As DNA, the CDR3 is TGTGCCAGCAGTGAATATGGCAGAGCTGGAAACACCATATATTTT. Encoded protein: CASSEYGRAGNTIYF. Using reference TRBV25-1 and TRBJ1-3 for the parts outside the CDR3, the full variable domain is EADIYQTPRYLVIGTGKKITLECSQTMGHDKMYWYQQDPGMELHLIHYSYGVNSTEKGDLSSESTVSRIRTEHFPLTLESARPSHTSQYLCASSEYGRAGNTIYFGEGSWLTVV.

The chain recombines TRBV24-1 with TRBJ2-7, with D hard to call. The germline CDR1 and CDR2 sequences are KGHDR and SFDVKD. Trimming took off 0 bases at V and 3 bases at J, with 5 bases between the two ends. CDR3 length equals 13 residues. CDR3 DNA sequence: TGTGCCACCAGTGATTTGGGCAGCTACGAGCAGTACTTC. It translates to CATSDLGSYEQYF.

The J gene is TRBJ2-1, the V gene TRBV9; no definite D call. This CDR3 region has 13 residues. Trimming cost V 0 bases and J 10 bases, with 11 bases left between them. CDR1 is SGDLS, CDR2 YYNGEE, per germline. CDR3 sequence: CASSVAVAREQFF. The CDR3 nucleotides read TGTGCCAGCAGCGTAGCGGTCGCGCGGGAGCAGTTCTTC.

The rearrangement uses TRBV4-3 and TRBJ1-4; tentatively, D is TRBD1 (6 bases). The CDR3 extends over 16 amino acids. Germline V lookup: CDR1 LGHNA, CDR2 YSLEER. V was pared by 0 bases and J by 8 bases, with 16 bases between. In DNA, the CDR3 is TGCGCCAGCAGCCAAGATCTGAGGGGGTCGAGCGAAAAACTGTTTTTT. Its translation: CASSQDLRGSSEKLFF.

The chain is built from TRBV20-1 and TRBJ2-7, with 11 bases matching TRBD2. Germline CDR1 is DFQATT and CDR2 is SNEGSKA (reference sequence). The CDR3 contains 12 residues. CDR3 protein: CSGTSGSYEQYF. The CDR3 region has the DNA TGCAGCGGGACTAGCGGATCCTACGAGCAGTACTTC.

This chain connects TRBV6-6 to TRBJ1-1; weak D call: TRBD1 (5 bases). CDR3 length: 13 amino acids. Germline CDR1 and CDR2: MNHNY and SVGAGI (reference sequence). With 0 bases removed from V and 7 bases from J, the gap between germline ends came to 9 bases. CDR3 DNA: TGTGCCAGCAGTTACTCCGCAGGGCTTGAAGCTTTCTTT. Protein sequence: CASSYSAGLEAFF.

The chain combines TRBV20-1 with TRBJ1-4; D is ambiguous. V was shortened by 3 bases and J by 8 bases, with 13 bases between the two germline ends. Per the germline V gene, CDR1 is DFQATT and CDR2 is SNEGSKA (reference sequence). CDR3 length: 13 amino acids. CDR3 sequence (DNA): TGCAGTGCTAGTATGGGAGGAGGCGAAAAACTGTTTTTT. Protein product: CSASMGGGEKLFF.

Written as DNA, the CDR3 is TGTGCCAGCAGCTTAATGGGAGTGTACCAAGAGACCCAGTACTTC. Protein sequence: CASSLMGVYQETQYF. The rearrangement uses TRBV11-2 and TRBJ2-5; D may be TRBD2 (5 bases). Germline V gene sequence: CDR1 SGHAT, CDR2 FQNNGV. CDR3 size: 15 residues. V was shortened by 2 bases and J by 0 bases, with 10 bases between the two germline ends.

This clonotype was detected only once. The rearrangement joins TRBV12-3 or TRBV12-4 to TRBJ2-3; D call uncertain. Trimming stripped 3 bases from V and 5 bases from J, with 12 bases between. This CDR3 spans 14 amino acids. The CDR3: CASSFVQTVDTQYF. The CDR3 nucleotides read TGTGCCAGCAGTTTTGTGCAGACGGTAGATACGCAGTATTTT.